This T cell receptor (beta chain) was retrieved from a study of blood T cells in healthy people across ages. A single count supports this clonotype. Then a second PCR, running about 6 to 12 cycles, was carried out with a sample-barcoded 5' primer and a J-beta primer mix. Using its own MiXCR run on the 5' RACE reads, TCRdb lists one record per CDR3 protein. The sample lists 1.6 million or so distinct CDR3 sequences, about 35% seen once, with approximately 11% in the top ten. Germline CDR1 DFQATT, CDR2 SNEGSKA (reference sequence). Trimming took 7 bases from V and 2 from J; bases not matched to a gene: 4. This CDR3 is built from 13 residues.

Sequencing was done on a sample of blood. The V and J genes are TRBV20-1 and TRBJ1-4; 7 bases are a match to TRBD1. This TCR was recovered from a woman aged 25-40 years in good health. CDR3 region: CSGTGPTNEKLFF. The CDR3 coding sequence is TGCAGTGGGACAGGTCCCACTAATGAAAAACTGTTTTTT.